This T cell receptor beta chain stems from a study of blood T cell repertoires in COVID-19. Whole-study context: Acute and convalescent COVID-19 samples came from the United States, Italy and Spain. From T cells, B-cell-depleted T cells, or PBMCs came the material, which was cDNA or gDNA.

This clone appeared once. This CDR3 is 15 amino acids long. V was pared by 0 bases and J by 10 bases, with 7 bases of the junction left unmatched. The germline CDR1 and CDR2 sequences are SGHAT and FQNNGV. Seattle patients were enrolled during active infection and followed longitudinally. In the original processing: Reference gene primer amplification gave nucleated cell count estimates. Sequencing was performed with immunoSEQ multiplex PCR; in TCRdb, only in-frame clones are kept and a portion is missing. V and J calls and clone size follow that table, whereas D and trimming were derived from the DNA. The top ten clones hold roughly 15% of a sample with under 200,000 clones, around four fifths of them seen once.

This TCR was recovered from a woman between 70 and 85 years old with COVID-19, enrolled during active disease. Source material: peripheral blood. The chain uses TRBV11-2 and TRBJ1-4; 8 bases match TRBD1. DNA for the CDR3: TGTGCCAGCAGCTTAGAGACAGGGGACCTCCGAAAACTGTTTTTT. Its translation: CASSLETGDLRKLFF.